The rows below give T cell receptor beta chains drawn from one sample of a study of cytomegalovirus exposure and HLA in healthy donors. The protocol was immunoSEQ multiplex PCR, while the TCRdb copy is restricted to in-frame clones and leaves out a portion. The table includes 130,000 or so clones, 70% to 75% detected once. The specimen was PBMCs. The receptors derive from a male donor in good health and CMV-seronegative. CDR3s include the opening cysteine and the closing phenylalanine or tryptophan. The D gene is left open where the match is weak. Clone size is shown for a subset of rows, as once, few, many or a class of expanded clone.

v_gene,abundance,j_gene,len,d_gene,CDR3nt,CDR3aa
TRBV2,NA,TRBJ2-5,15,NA,TGTGCCAGCATCCTCTCGCTGGCTAGTGGAGAGACCCAGTACTTC,CASILSLASGETQYF
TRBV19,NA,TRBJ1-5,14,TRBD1,TGTGCCGGGGGGGGGACAGGGGACAATCAGCCCCAGCATTTT,CAGGGTGDNQPQHF
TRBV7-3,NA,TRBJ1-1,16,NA,TGTGCCAGCAGCTTAACCGGGACTACGATGGGGCCTGAAGCTTTCTTT,CASSLTGTTMGPEAFF
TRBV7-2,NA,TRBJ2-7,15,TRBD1,TGTGCCAGCAGTCTGCCGGGACAGAGATCCTACGAGCAGTACTTC,CASSLPGQRSYEQYF
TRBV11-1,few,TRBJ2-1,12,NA,TGTGCCAGCAGGACTGCTTCCAATGAGCAGTTCTTC,CASRTASNEQFF
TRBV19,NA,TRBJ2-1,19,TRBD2,TGTGCCAGTAGTATCCGCCCGGGAGGTTGGGCCAGCTCCTACAATGAGCAGTTCTTC,CASSIRPGGWASSYNEQFF
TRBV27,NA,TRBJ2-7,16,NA,TGTGCCAGCAGTTCCCCCACAACTTCCAGAAGCGGGGAGCAGTACTTC,CASSSPTTSRSGEQYF
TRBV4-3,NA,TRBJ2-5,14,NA,TGCGCCAGCAGCCAAGAGCTGCCAGCGGAGACCCAGTACTTC,CASSQELPAETQYF
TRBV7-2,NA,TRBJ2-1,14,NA,TGTGCCAGCAGCCGCCGAGAGGCTAACAATGAGCAGTTCTTC,CASSRREANNEQFF
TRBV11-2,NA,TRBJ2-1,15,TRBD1,TGTGCCAGCAGCCCACGACAGGGTGCCTACAATGAGCAGTTCTTC,CASSPRQGAYNEQFF
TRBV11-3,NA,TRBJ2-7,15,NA,TGTGCCAGCAGCTTATCACAGGGAGACTCCTACGAGCAGTACTTC,CASSLSQGDSYEQYF
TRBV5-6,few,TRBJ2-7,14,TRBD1,TGTGCCAGCAGCTCCGGGACAGGGCCCTACGAGCAGTACTTC,CASSSGTGPYEQYF
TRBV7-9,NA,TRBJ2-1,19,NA,TGTGCCAGCAGCTCAACACTGAGAGCTAGAGGGGGTGAGGTCAATGAGCAGTTCTTC,CASSSTLRARGGEVNEQFF
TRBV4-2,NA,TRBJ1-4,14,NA,TGTGCCAGCAGCCGGACAGCAGATCGGGAAAAACTGTTTTTT,CASSRTADREKLFF
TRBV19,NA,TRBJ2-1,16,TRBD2,TGTGCCAGTACCTTTTCCCGGACTAGCGTATACAATGAGCAGTTCTTC,CASTFSRTSVYNEQFF
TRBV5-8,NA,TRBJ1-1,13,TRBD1,TGTGCCAGCAGCCAGACAGGGGTAATTGAAGCTTTCTTT,CASSQTGVIEAFF
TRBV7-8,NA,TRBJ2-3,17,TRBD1,TGTGCCAGCAGCTTAGGGCGAGGGACAGGTGGGAAAGATACGCAGTATTTT,CASSLGRGTGGKDTQYF
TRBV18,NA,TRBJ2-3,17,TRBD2,TGTGCCAGCTCACCAGCCGTTTCTAGCGGGGGGACCGATACGCAGTATTTT,CASSPAVSSGGTDTQYF
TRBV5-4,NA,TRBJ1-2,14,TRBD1,TGTGCCAGCAGTACAGGGGGCGCCCCTTATGGCTACACCTTC,CASSTGGAPYGYTF
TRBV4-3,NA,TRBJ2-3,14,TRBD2,TGCGCCAGCAGCCAGAAGCGGGGGCCGGATACGCAGTATTTT,CASSQKRGPDTQYF
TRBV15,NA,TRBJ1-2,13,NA,TGTGCCACCAGCACAGGGGATAGCTATGGCTACACCTTC,CATSTGDSYGYTF
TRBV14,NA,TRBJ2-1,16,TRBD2,TGTGCCAGCAGCCAAGTAGGGAGGGTTTCCTACAATGAGCAGTTCTTC,CASSQVGRVSYNEQFF
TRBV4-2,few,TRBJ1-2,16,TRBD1,TGTGCCAGCAGCCAAGAATTGACAGGGGGCCGGTATGGCTACACCTTC,CASSQELTGGRYGYTF
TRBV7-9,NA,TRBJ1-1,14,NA,TGTGCCAGCAGCTTAGCGGGGCCCAACACTGAAGCTTTCTTT,CASSLAGPNTEAFF
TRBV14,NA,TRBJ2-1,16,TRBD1,TGTGCCAGCAGCCAAGGTCTTGGCCAGGGGGACAATGAGCAGTTCTTC,CASSQGLGQGDNEQFF
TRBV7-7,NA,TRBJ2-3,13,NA,TGTGCTAGCAGCTTAAGCGGGCCCGGAGGGCAGTATTTT,CASSLSGPGGQYF
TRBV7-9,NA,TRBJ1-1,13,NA,TGTGCCAGCAGCCGAATGAGGAACACTGAAGCTTTCTTT,CASSRMRNTEAFF
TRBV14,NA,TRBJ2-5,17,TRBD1,TGTGCCAGCAGCCAAGATCGGTGGACAGGGGGCCTAGAGACCCAGTACTTC,CASSQDRWTGGLETQYF
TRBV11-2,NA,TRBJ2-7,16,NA,TGTGCCAGCAGCTCAGCCGGTCTGACTAACTCCTACGAGCAGTACTTC,CASSSAGLTNSYEQYF
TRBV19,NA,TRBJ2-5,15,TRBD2,TGTGCCAGTAGTGGAAGCGGGGGGGCCCCCCAGACCCAGTACTTC,CASSGSGGAPQTQYF
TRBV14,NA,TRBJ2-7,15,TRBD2,TGTGCCAGCAGCCAAGGAGAAGCGGGAGTCTACGAGCAGTACTTC,CASSQGEAGVYEQYF
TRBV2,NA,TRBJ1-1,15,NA,TGTGCCAGCAGTGAAGCGCAGCGGGTGAACACTGAAGCTTTCTTT,CASSEAQRVNTEAFF
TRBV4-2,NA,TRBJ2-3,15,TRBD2,TGTGCCAGCAGCCAACCTAGCGGGGGCACAGATACGCAGTATTTT,CASSQPSGGTDTQYF
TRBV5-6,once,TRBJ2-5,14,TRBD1,TGTGCCAGCAGCCTACGACAGGGGTGGGAGACCCAGTACTTC,CASSLRQGWETQYF
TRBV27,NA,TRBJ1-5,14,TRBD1,TGTGCCAGCAGTTTTGGGACAGGGGTTCAGCCCCAGCATTTT,CASSFGTGVQPQHF
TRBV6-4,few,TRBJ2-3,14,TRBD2,TGTGCCAGCAGTGGACTAGCGGGAGCAGATACGCAGTATTTT,CASSGLAGADTQYF
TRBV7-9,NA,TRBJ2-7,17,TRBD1,TGTGCCAGCAGCTCCGACCGTCACCGGGACAGGGACCACGAGCAGTACTTC,CASSSDRHRDRDHEQYF
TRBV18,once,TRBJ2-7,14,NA,TGTGCCAGCTCACCACCCGCAGGTGCCTACGAGCAGTACTTC,CASSPPAGAYEQYF
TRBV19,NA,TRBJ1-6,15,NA,TGTGCCAGTAGTGTCGGGACTCTAGCTAATTCACCCCTCCACTTT,CASSVGTLANSPLHF
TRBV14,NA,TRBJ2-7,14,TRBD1,TGTGCCAGCAGCCAAGGGCAGGGGGCCTACGAGCAGTACTTC,CASSQGQGAYEQYF
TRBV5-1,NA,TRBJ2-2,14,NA,TGCGCCAGCAGCCAGAAAACAGGGCCCGGGGAGCTGTTTTTT,CASSQKTGPGELFF
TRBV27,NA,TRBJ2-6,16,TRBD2,TGTGCCAGCAGTGCCCTTGGGGGGGCTGGGGCCAACGTCCTGACTTTC,CASSALGGAGANVLTF
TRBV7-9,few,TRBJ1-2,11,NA,TGTTCCAGCAGCTCCTCGGGGGGCTACACCTTC,CSSSSSGGYTF
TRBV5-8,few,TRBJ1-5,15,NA,TGTGCCAGCAGCTCCGGACTGCTGGGGAATCAGCCCCAGCATTTT,CASSSGLLGNQPQHF
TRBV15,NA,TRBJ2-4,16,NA,TGTGCCACCAGCAGAGATGTGTTGAGTGCCAAAAACATTCAGTACTTC,CATSRDVLSAKNIQYF
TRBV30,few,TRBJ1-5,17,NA,TGTGCCTGGAGTCAAAAGCAGGGTTTACTAATCAATCAGCCCCAGCATTTT,CAWSQKQGLLINQPQHF
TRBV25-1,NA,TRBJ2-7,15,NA,TGTGCCAGCAGTGAAATACAGGGTCCCTCCTACGAGCAGTACTTC,CASSEIQGPSYEQYF
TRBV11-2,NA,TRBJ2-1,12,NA,TGTGCCAGCAGCCCGCGCGTGTATGAGCAGTTCTTC,CASSPRVYEQFF
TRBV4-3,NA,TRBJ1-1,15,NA,TGCGCCAGCAGCCAAGATAGCGGAGGGGCCACTGAAGCTTTCTTT,CASSQDSGGATEAFF
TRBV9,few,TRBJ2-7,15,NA,TGTGCCAGCAGCGCCACAGGCGCCGCTCCCTACGAGCAGTACTTC,CASSATGAAPYEQYF
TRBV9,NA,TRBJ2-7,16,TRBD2,TGTGCCAGCAGCCCTGGGACTAGCGGAGGCTCCTACGAGCAGTACTTC,CASSPGTSGGSYEQYF
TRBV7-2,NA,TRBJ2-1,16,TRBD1,TGTGCCAGCAGCTTCTCTTCCGGGACAGGGGGGTATGAGCAGTTCTTC,CASSFSSGTGGYEQFF
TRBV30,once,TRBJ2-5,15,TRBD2,TGTGCCTGGAGTGAACAAGCGGGGGTCCAAGAGACCCAGTACTTC,CAWSEQAGVQETQYF
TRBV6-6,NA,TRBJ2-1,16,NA,TGTGCCAGCAGTTACGAGGGTACAAGCTCCTACAATGAGCAGTTCTTC,CASSYEGTSSYNEQFF
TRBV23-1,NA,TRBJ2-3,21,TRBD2,TGCGCCAGCAAGGGGAGGGAACGACTAGCGGGAGGGACTGCCTCGGCAGATACGCAGTATTTT,CASKGRERLAGGTASADTQYF
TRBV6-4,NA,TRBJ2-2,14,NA,TGTGCCAGCAGGGGTGATAGGGGCACCGGGGAGCTGTTTTTT,CASRGDRGTGELFF
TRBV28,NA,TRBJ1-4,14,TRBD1,TGTGCCGTCAGAGGACAGGTGGAAAATGAAAAACTGTTTTTT,CAVRGQVENEKLFF
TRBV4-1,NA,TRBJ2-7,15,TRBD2,TGCGCCAGCAGCCAGCTAGCGGGAGGGCCCTACGAGCAGTACTTC,CASSQLAGGPYEQYF
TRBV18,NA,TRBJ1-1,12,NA,TGTGCCAGCTCACGCCGGGACTCTGAAGCTTTCTTT,CASSRRDSEAFF